The 21 T cell receptor beta chains below were found in one sample sequenced in a study of OX40 agonist ivuxolimab in advanced cancers. TCRdb's table, derived via immunoSEQ multiplex PCR, lists solely in-frame clones and lacks some. Of tens of thousands of clones in the sample, 81% are singletons; the top ten hold approximately 1%. The specimen was CD4+ or CD8+ T cells sorted from blood, collected in a trial of the OX40 agonist ivuxolimab. The receptors derive from an adult with an advanced solid tumor such as melanoma, head and neck, liver or kidney cancer.

The V call is TRBV10-1, the J call TRBJ2-6; D is uncertain. Germline V gives CDR1 WNHNN, CDR2 SYGVQD (reference sequence). CDR3 length: 16 amino acids. V was clipped by 0 bases and J by 2 bases, with 8 bases between them. CDR3: CASSESRGPGANVLTF. The CDR3 nucleotides are TGCGCCAGCAGTGAGTCGAGAGGCCCTGGGGCCAACGTCCTGACTTTC.

The chain joins TRBV5-5 to TRBJ2-7; TRBD1 might be the D (6 bases). The V gene lost 4 bases and the J gene lost 2 bases, with 13 bases spanning the gap. The V gene's germline CDR1 is SGHKS and CDR2 YYEKEE (reference sequence). This CDR3 has 14 residues. CDR3 coding DNA: TGTGCCAGCAGCCTGGGGGCTGTTACCTACGAGCAGTACTTC. Protein sequence: CASSLGAVTYEQYF.

The V call is TRBV2, the J call TRBJ2-2; 8 bases map to TRBD1. CDR1 and CDR2 from the germline V gene are SNHLY and FYNNEI. V lost 6 bases to trimming and J lost 7 bases; unmatched junction nucleotides: 7. This CDR3 has 14 amino acids. The CDR3: CASREQGVSGELFF. CDR3 sequence (DNA): TGTGCCAGCAGAGAACAGGGGGTGAGCGGGGAGCTGTTTTTT.

This clone was seen a few times. This same CDR3 is encoded by further DNA sequences in the sample. The rearrangement links TRBV6-6 to TRBJ1-4, with 7 nucleotides matching TRBD1. The CDR3 loop spans 14 amino acids. Trimming took 4 bases from V and 4 from J; bases not matched to a gene: 3. Germline CDR1 MNHNY, CDR2 SVGAGI (reference sequence). CDR3 DNA: TGTGCCAGCAGTTCGGGACAGCTTAATGAAAAACTGTTTTTT. It specifies CASSSGQLNEKLFF.

The chain employs TRBV27 and TRBJ1-6, with D tentatively TRBD1 (6 bases). CDR1 and CDR2 from the germline V gene are MNHEY and SMNVEV (reference sequence). The CDR3 covers 14 residues. V lost 6 bases and J 6 bases, leaving 12 bases between the germline ends. The CDR3 here is CASRRTVGNSPLHF. The CDR3 DNA reads as TGTGCCAGCAGGCGGACAGTTGGTAATTCACCCCTCCACTTT.

This chain joins TRBV10-3 and TRBJ1-2, with D perhaps TRBD1 (6 bases). The CDR3 runs to 18 residues. Trimming shortened V by 0 bases and J by 0 bases, and 17 bases separated the two germline ends. Germline loops: CDR1 ENHRY, CDR2 SYGVKD. The DNA of the CDR3 is TGTGCCATCAGTGAGTCTAAGGGCAGGGGAACCTCTAACTATGGCTACACCTTC. Its translation: CAISESKGRGTSNYGYTF.

This clone was counted once. The chain recombines TRBV30 with TRBJ2-1, with TRBD2 matching 16 bases. The CDR3 length is 16 residues. The V gene's germline CDR1 is GTSNPN and CDR2 SVGIG (reference sequence). Trimming cost V 3 bases and J 9 bases; bases outside gene matches: 8. The CDR3 sequence is CAWSGTSGGAYSEQFF. CDR3 DNA sequence: TGTGCCTGGAGCGGGACTAGCGGGGGGGCGTATAGTGAGCAGTTCTTC. Filled out from reference TRBV30 and TRBJ2-1, the complete variable domain reads SQTIHQWPATLVQPVGSPLSLECTVEGTSNPNLYWYRQAAGRGLQLLFYSVGIGQISSEVPQNLSASRPQDRQFILSSKKLLLSDSGFYLCAWSGTSGGAYSEQFFGPGTRLTVL.

The genes are TRBV5-1 and TRBJ2-5, with D perhaps matching TRBD1 (6 bases). The V gene lost 0 bases and the J gene lost 7 bases, with 16 bases spanning the gap. In germline, CDR1 is SGHRS, CDR2 YFSETQ. This CDR3 is built from 15 residues. This CDR3 is CASSLGTVDVVTQYF. The CDR3 coding sequence is TGCGCCAGCAGCTTGGGGACAGTTGATGTGGTGACCCAGTACTTC.

This clone was seen only once. The chain carries TRBV6-5 and TRBJ2-7, with D unresolved. Germline CDR1 is MNHEY and CDR2 is SVGAGI. The CDR3 sequence is 12 residues long. The germline V and J ends were trimmed by 6 bases and 5 bases, with 11 bases remaining between them. The CDR3 is CASRYGENEQYF. For the CDR3, the DNA is TGTGCCAGCAGATACGGAGAGAACGAGCAGTACTTC.

The chain combines TRBV30 with TRBJ2-1; 9 bases are shared with TRBD2. The junction had 5 bases not matched to a gene; V was cut back by 2 bases and J by 0 bases. CDR3 length: 16 residues. The germline CDR1 and CDR2 sequences are GTSNPN and SVGIG (reference sequence). As DNA, the CDR3 is TGTGCCTGGAGTTCAGCGGGGGGCGTCTCCTACAATGAGCAGTTCTTC. Protein: CAWSSAGGVSYNEQFF.

This chain uses TRBV18 with TRBJ1-2, with 9 bases identical to TRBD1. The CDR3 covers 15 residues. The germline gives CDR1 KGHSH, CDR2 LQKENI. V lost 6 bases to trimming and J lost 4 bases; unmatched junction nucleotides: 9. The CDR3 DNA sequence: TGTGCCAGCTCTACTTACGCACAGGGGGCCTATGGCTACACCTTC. Translation gives CASSTYAQGAYGYTF.

The V and J genes are TRBV4-2 and TRBJ2-3, with TRBD2 matching over 9 bases. There are 18 residues in the CDR3. V lost 0 bases and J lost 2; bases outside the gene matches: 9. The V gene's germline CDR1 is LGHNA and CDR2 YNFKEQ. CDR3 loop: CASSQDGGAGLATDTQYF. In nucleotides, the CDR3 is TGTGCCAGCAGCCAAGATGGTGGCGCGGGACTAGCCACAGATACGCAGTATTTT.

This rearrangement joins TRBV5-1 to TRBJ2-3; no definite D call. Germline V gives CDR1 SGHRS, CDR2 YFSETQ. The CDR3 contains 12 residues. The ends were cut back, 3 bases at V and 8 bases at J, with 10 bases in the middle. The CDR3 DNA follows: TGCGCCAGCAGCTCCGATACCCCTACGCAGTATTTT. Amino acids: CASSSDTPTQYF.

This chain connects TRBV5-5 to TRBJ1-4, with D unresolved. This CDR3 comprises 16 residues. Germline V lookup: CDR1 SGHKS, CDR2 YYEKEE (reference sequence). With 7 bases removed from V and 4 bases from J, the gap between germline ends came to 20 bases. CDR3 region: CASHSSYEILNEKLFF. The CDR3 DNA reads TGTGCCAGCCACAGCTCATATGAGATTCTTAATGAAAAACTGTTTTTT.

The CDR3 here is CASSLSETQYF. The CDR3 bases are TGTGCCAGCAGCTTAAGTGAGACCCAGTACTTC. The chain uses TRBV7-9 and TRBJ2-5; D unclear. Germline CDR1 is SEHNR and CDR2 is FQNEAQ (reference sequence). This CDR3 has 11 amino acids. V lost 2 bases to trimming and J lost 5 bases, with 3 bases between them.

This rearrangement joins TRBV7-7 to TRBJ2-5, with 8 nucleotides matching TRBD2. The junction had 10 bases not matched to a gene; V was cut back by 6 bases and J by 4 bases. Germline V gives CDR1 SSHAT, CDR2 FNYEAQ (reference sequence). CDR3 length equals 15 residues. The CDR3 nucleotides read TGTGCCAGCAGTCCGGGGGGAGCGGGGGCAGAGACCCAGTACTTC. This sequence encodes CASSPGGAGAETQYF.

The chain has TRBV14 and TRBJ2-1; 10 bases are shared with TRBD2. Unmatched junction bases numbered 15, after V lost 3 bases and J lost 7 bases. In germline, CDR1 is SGHDN, CDR2 FVKESK. There are 18 residues in the CDR3. CDR3 nucleotides: TGTGCCAGCAGCCAGAGGGGAGCGGGGGGGCCGGTGAGGAATGAGCAGTTCTTC. Translated: CASSQRGAGGPVRNEQFF.

For the CDR3, the DNA is TGTGCCAGCAGTGGGACAGGGGAGAACACTGAAGCTTTCTTT. As protein: CASSGTGENTEAFF. V and J are TRBV25-1 and TRBJ1-1; 9 bases align to TRBD1. The CDR3 has 14 amino acids. V trimming: 4 bases; J trimming: 1 base; junction bases outside the gene matches: 1. CDR1 and CDR2 (germline): MGHDK, SYGVNS.

The rearrangement links TRBV7-2 to TRBJ1-6; D unresolved. The CDR3 spans 16 residues. CDR1 and CDR2 from the germline V gene are SGHTA and FQGNSA. Trimming pared 3 bases from V and 3 bases from J, leaving 12 bases between. DNA for the CDR3: TGTGCCAGCAGCTTCCCTTCCCGGATCTATAATTCACCCCTCCACTTT. Translated, it gives CASSFPSRIYNSPLHF.

Details on this clone: Additional DNA sequences in this sample encode the identical CDR3. The chain employs TRBV6-6 and TRBJ2-3; D is unclear. Germline CDR1 and CDR2: MNHNY and SVGAGI (reference sequence). Trimming cost V 5 bases and J 5 bases, with 5 bases left between them. The CDR3 has 11 amino acids. CDR3 in amino acids: CASSPRDTQYF. For the CDR3, the DNA is TGTGCCAGCAGTCCCCGAGATACGCAGTATTTT.

This clone has only a few counts. The chain links TRBV11-2 to TRBJ1-2; D remains ambiguous. This CDR3 has 12 residues. CDR1 is SGHAT, CDR2 FQNNGV, per germline. The V and J ends lost 5 bases and 8 bases respectively, with 12 bases between them. CDR3 DNA: TGTGCCAGCAGCCCTGATTACGCGGGCTACACCTTC. Its translation: CASSPDYAGYTF.